This T cell receptor (beta chain) comes out of a study of T-cell memory formation after mild COVID-19. Regarding the study as a whole: Some SARS-CoV-2-responding clones were already detected in memory before infection.

TCRdb redid the calling of the 5' RACE reads with MiXCR, one entry per CDR3 protein. This table has 50,000 or so distinct CDR3 sequences, approximately 9% appearing once. The table lists this clonotype with a few counts. What it binds is unknown. This CDR3 has 15 amino acids. Trimming removed 6 bases from V and 2 bases from J; junction bases left unmatched: 9. Per germline, CDR1 DFQATT and CDR2 SNEGSKA (reference sequence). This receptor was obtained from an adult woman who had mild COVID-19 (a few samples of this study predate the infection). Cell type and time point are not known. This chain joins TRBV20-1 and TRBJ2-3, with 9 nucleotides matching TRBD2. Sequencing was carried out using PBMCs or a T cell subset sorted from them (not recorded which). CDR3 amino acids: CSAPGGTSITDTQYF. CDR3 in DNA: TGCAGTGCACCCGGGGGGACTAGCATCACAGATACGCAGTATTTT.